This T cell receptor (beta chain) emerged from a study of blood T cell repertoires in COVID-19 (dated by TCRdb to 2020 to 2021). As for the study more broadly: Samples covering the acute and convalescent phases of COVID-19 were provided by collaborators in the United States, Italy and Spain. The prospective study material was composed of cDNA or gDNA derived from T cells, B-cell-depleted T cells, or PBMCs. Subjects who had been exposed to COVID-19, were actively infected with it, or had recovered from it provided the deeply sampled blood TCRbeta repertoires that made up the dataset. The repertoires were released in a freely available public database intended as a resource for research on the immune response to SARS-CoV-2. The samples were drawn from two sources: the first 160 participants of the ongoing ImmuneRACE study, and over 1,000 subjects contributed by 6 global collaborators. Sample metadata almost always included a de-identified subject ID, COVID-19 status, age in years and sex. Where HLA class I and class II types were available, the types were taken from metadata supplied by the sample provider, not from assay-based typing. General findings and caveats noted by the study authors: The quantity of clinical and demographic metadata differed by source and by participant and was supplied without curation.

The CDR3 numbers 15 residues from cysteine through phenylalanine. Just CDR3 DNA is preserved here, 45 bases in frame from base 1. CDR1 and CDR2 (LGHDT, YNNKEL) derive from the germline V gene (reference sequence). V sheds 1 base and J sheds 6 bases, leaving 14 bases between their ends. As regards this clone: Its antigen remains unidentified. No much larger clone exists at a distance of one base, and base qualities are not known.

Each collaborating institution followed its own protocols to collect whole blood in K2EDTA tubes. For TCRbeta analysis, collaborators shipped samples as frozen whole blood, isolated PBMCs, or DNA extracted from either of those sample types. TCRbeta CDR3 regions were amplified from genomic DNA using the immunoSEQ Assay, a bias-controlled multiplex PCR. The authors processed their data as follows. Within the assay, amplification of reference gene primers was used to estimate how many nucleated cells each sample contained. Sequence reads were collapsed and filtered to measure the absolute abundance of every unique TCRbeta CDR3 rearrangement. For each sample, productive Simpson clonality was calculated as the square root of Simpson's diversity index over productive rearrangements. This is the immuneACCESS table as TCRdb keeps it, with only in-frame sequences that have V and J called. A part of the clones is gone; compared with another copy, unresolved V genes explain less than half, and the rest is unexplained. D and trimming come from the DNA, and the V and J calls and clone size come from that table. For this sample the table gives approximately 120,000 clones, of which about 83% were detected only once. The ten largest clones add up to approximately 12% of the sample.

The specimen sequenced was peripheral blood. The sequence was obtained from a man aged 55 to 70 with acute or convalescent COVID-19. Recombination connected TRBV3-1 (or the pseudogene TRBV3-2) to TRBJ2-3; tentative D gene TRBD2, with 5 bases matching. The CDR3 loop reads CASSQGLWERDTQYF. The DNA is as follows: TGTGCCAGCAGCCAAGGGTTGTGGGAGAGGGATACGCAGTATTTT.